These T cell receptor beta chains were read from a single sample in a study of cytomegalovirus exposure and HLA in healthy donors. The repertoire was sequenced with immunoSEQ multiplex PCR; TCRdb's copy has only in-frame clones and lacks some. The sample holds over 150,000 clones, about three quarters seen once. Material: PBMCs. These receptors were collected from a woman in her thirties or forties in good health and CMV-seropositive. Each CDR3 is given with its conserved first and last residue. The D gene is left open where the match is weak. Clone size is not always given. Where it is, it says once, few, many or a class for expanded clones.

J gene: TRBJ1-5
D gene: -
V gene: TRBV19
clone size: once
CDR3 DNA: TGTGCCAGTAGTATCGGTACACAGTTTCCCCAGTCCCCCCAGCATTTT
CDR3 protein: CASSIGTQFPQSPQHF

J gene: TRBJ2-1
D gene: TRBD2
V gene: TRBV7-2
clone size: few
CDR3 DNA: TGTGCCAGCAGCAGTAGCGGGACCCACTCCTACAATGAGCAGTTCTTC
CDR3 protein: CASSSSGTHSYNEQFF

J gene: TRBJ2-1
D gene: -
V gene: TRBV9
clone size: -
CDR3 DNA: TGTGCCAGCAGCTCAGGAGTGACTGGGAGCTCCTACAATGAGCAGTTCTTC
CDR3 protein: CASSSGVTGSSYNEQFF

J gene: TRBJ1-2
D gene: -
V gene: TRBV5-6
clone size: -
CDR3 DNA: TGTGCCAGCAGCTCTGCTACAGGGTTCTATGGCTACACCTTC
CDR3 protein: CASSSATGFYGYTF

J gene: TRBJ2-1
D gene: -
V gene: TRBV1
clone size: -
CDR3 DNA: TGCACCAGCAGCCAAGATCGGTCTAGCGGGAGGGCCGGGGCCTACAATGAGCAGTTCTTC
CDR3 protein: CTSSQDRSSGRAGAYNEQFF

J gene: TRBJ2-5
D gene: TRBD2
V gene: TRBV5-6
clone size: -
CDR3 DNA: TGTGCCAGCAGCGCACGGTCCGGGACTAGCGGGGGGGTTATAGAGACCCAGTACTTC
CDR3 protein: CASSARSGTSGGVIETQYF

J gene: TRBJ1-1
D gene: -
V gene: TRBV2
clone size: -
CDR3 DNA: TGTGCCAGCACCCTAACGGAGGGATACACTGAAGCTTTCTTT
CDR3 protein: CASTLTEGYTEAFF

J gene: TRBJ2-3
D gene: TRBD2
V gene: TRBV5-4
clone size: -
CDR3 DNA: TGTGCCAGCAGCTTGAGAGCAATGGCTAGCGGGGGCACAGATACGCAGTATTTT
CDR3 protein: CASSLRAMASGGTDTQYF

J gene: TRBJ2-2
D gene: TRBD2
V gene: TRBV10-3
clone size: -
CDR3 DNA: TGTGCCATCAGTGCTGGCGGGAGGCAAACCGGGGAGCTGTTTTTT
CDR3 protein: CAISAGGRQTGELFF

J gene: TRBJ2-5
D gene: -
V gene: TRBV13
clone size: -
CDR3 DNA: TGTGCCAGCAGCTTAATATCCGGGGGAACCCAAGAGACCCAGTACTTC
CDR3 protein: CASSLISGGTQETQYF

J gene: TRBJ2-7
D gene: -
V gene: TRBV14
clone size: -
CDR3 DNA: TGTGCCAGCAGCCAAGATAAGATCCAGCGGCCGAGGCTCGAGCAGTACTTC
CDR3 protein: CASSQDKIQRPRLEQYF

J gene: TRBJ2-2
D gene: TRBD1
V gene: TRBV10-3
clone size: -
CDR3 DNA: TGTGCCATCAGTTTTACCGGGACAGGGGCTGTCACCGGGGAGCTGTTTTTT
CDR3 protein: CAISFTGTGAVTGELFF

J gene: TRBJ1-2
D gene: -
V gene: TRBV10-2
clone size: -
CDR3 DNA: TGCGCCAGCAGTGAGTCGACGGGGTATGGCTACACCTTC
CDR3 protein: CASSESTGYGYTF

J gene: TRBJ2-7
D gene: TRBD1
V gene: TRBV6-5
clone size: few
CDR3 DNA: TGTGCCAGCAGCCGGACAGGATACTACGAGCAGTACTTC
CDR3 protein: CASSRTGYYEQYF

J gene: TRBJ1-4
D gene: TRBD1
V gene: TRBV14
clone size: -
CDR3 DNA: TGTGCCAGCAGCCAGAACCTACCGGGACAGGGGGAAAAACTGTTTTTT
CDR3 protein: CASSQNLPGQGEKLFF

J gene: TRBJ1-6
D gene: -
V gene: TRBV4-1
clone size: -
CDR3 DNA: TGCGCCAGCAGCCAAGTTTCGTTTGGGGGCTCACCCCTCCACTTT
CDR3 protein: CASSQVSFGGSPLHF

J gene: TRBJ2-2
D gene: -
V gene: TRBV5-1
clone size: -
CDR3 DNA: TGCGCCAGCAGCTTTGGCAGGGGGAACACCGGGGAGCTGTTTTTT
CDR3 protein: CASSFGRGNTGELFF

J gene: TRBJ2-7
D gene: TRBD2
V gene: TRBV5-1
clone size: -
CDR3 DNA: TGCGCCAGCAGCTCGGGGACTAGCGGGAAGTACGAGCAGTACTTC
CDR3 protein: CASSSGTSGKYEQYF

J gene: TRBJ2-5
D gene: TRBD2
V gene: TRBV7-2
clone size: -
CDR3 DNA: TGTGCCAGCAGCTTATCTAGCGGGAGTCGTGAGACCCAGTACTTC
CDR3 protein: CASSLSSGSRETQYF

J gene: TRBJ2-7
D gene: -
V gene: TRBV7-2
clone size: -
CDR3 DNA: TGTGCCAGCAGCCCCCCAGGGTCCTACGAGCAGTACTTC
CDR3 protein: CASSPPGSYEQYF

J gene: TRBJ2-5
D gene: -
V gene: TRBV18
clone size: once
CDR3 DNA: TGTGCCAGCTCACCACCCCAGCGGTCCCAAGAGACCCAGTACTTC
CDR3 protein: CASSPPQRSQETQYF

J gene: TRBJ1-2
D gene: -
V gene: TRBV2
clone size: -
CDR3 DNA: TGTGCCAGCAGTGACGTCGGCTACACCTTC
CDR3 protein: CASSDVGYTF

J gene: TRBJ2-7
D gene: TRBD2
V gene: TRBV29-1
clone size: -
CDR3 DNA: TGCAGCGTTGATCGCGCTAGCGGGAGGTGCGAGCAGTACTTC
CDR3 protein: CSVDRASGRCEQYF

J gene: TRBJ2-7
D gene: TRBD2
V gene: TRBV23-1
clone size: -
CDR3 DNA: TGCGCCAGCAGTCAATCGAACCTAGCGGGGCAGTACTTC
CDR3 protein: CASSQSNLAGQYF

J gene: TRBJ2-7
D gene: TRBD1
V gene: TRBV7-2
clone size: -
CDR3 DNA: TGTGCCAGCAACAACAGGGGCTCCTACGAGCAGTACTTC
CDR3 protein: CASNNRGSYEQYF

J gene: TRBJ2-7
D gene: TRBD1
V gene: TRBV19
clone size: -
CDR3 DNA: TGTGCCAGTAGCGCACCGGGACAGAGCTACGAGCAGTACTTC
CDR3 protein: CASSAPGQSYEQYF

J gene: TRBJ1-6
D gene: TRBD1
V gene: TRBV19
clone size: -
CDR3 DNA: TGTGCCAGTCGCCCGACAGGGCAGTCACCCCTCCACTTT
CDR3 protein: CASRPTGQSPLHF

J gene: TRBJ2-7
D gene: -
V gene: TRBV7-9
clone size: -
CDR3 DNA: TGTTCCAGCAGACATGGGACTTACGAGCAGTACTTC
CDR3 protein: CSSRHGTYEQYF

J gene: TRBJ1-2
D gene: -
V gene: TRBV2
clone size: -
CDR3 DNA: TGTGCCAGCAGTGGGCGCAGGGAGGATGGCTACACCTTC
CDR3 protein: CASSGRREDGYTF

J gene: TRBJ2-3
D gene: -
V gene: TRBV4-2
clone size: -
CDR3 DNA: TGTGCCAGCAGCCAAGTTTATGTTGGCACAGATACGCAGTATTTT
CDR3 protein: CASSQVYVGTDTQYF

J gene: TRBJ1-2
D gene: -
V gene: TRBV19
clone size: -
CDR3 DNA: TGTGCCAGTAATCCCCCAGGCATCCCTGGTGGCTACACCTTC
CDR3 protein: CASNPPGIPGGYTF

J gene: TRBJ2-3
D gene: TRBD2
V gene: TRBV19
clone size: -
CDR3 DNA: TGTGCCAGTAGTACGGGGCTAGCGGGAGGTTTAAATACGCAGTATTTT
CDR3 protein: CASSTGLAGGLNTQYF

J gene: TRBJ2-7
D gene: TRBD1
V gene: TRBV6-1
clone size: few
CDR3 DNA: TGTGCCAGCAGTGGGACAGGATCCTCCTACGAGCAGTACTTC
CDR3 protein: CASSGTGSSYEQYF

J gene: TRBJ2-7
D gene: -
V gene: TRBV7-6
clone size: -
CDR3 DNA: TGTGCCAGCAGCGTACAGGAGTCCTACGAGCAGTACTTC
CDR3 protein: CASSVQESYEQYF

J gene: TRBJ1-6
D gene: -
V gene: TRBV15
clone size: -
CDR3 DNA: TGTGCCACCAGCAGAGAAACAGTAAATAATTCACCCCTCCACTTT
CDR3 protein: CATSRETVNNSPLHF

J gene: TRBJ2-2
D gene: -
V gene: TRBV7-7
clone size: few
CDR3 DNA: TGTGCCAGCAGCTTAACAGGGAACACCGGGGAGCTGTTTTTT
CDR3 protein: CASSLTGNTGELFF

J gene: TRBJ1-1
D gene: -
V gene: TRBV7-2
clone size: -
CDR3 DNA: TGTGCCAGCAGCTTAGCCTTTTCGAACACTGAAGCTTTCTTT
CDR3 protein: CASSLAFSNTEAFF

J gene: TRBJ1-5
D gene: TRBD1
V gene: TRBV10-3
clone size: -
CDR3 DNA: TGTGCCATCAGCGCGGACAGGCAGCCCCAGCATTTT
CDR3 protein: CAISADRQPQHF

J gene: TRBJ1-4
D gene: -
V gene: TRBV5-1
clone size: once
CDR3 DNA: TGCGCCAGCAGCTTGACAGGACCTGCAACTAATGAAAAACTGTTTTTT
CDR3 protein: CASSLTGPATNEKLFF

J gene: TRBJ1-2
D gene: TRBD1
V gene: TRBV27
clone size: -
CDR3 DNA: TGTGCCAGCAGATACGACAGGGGACCCGCTAACTATGGCTACACCTTC
CDR3 protein: CASRYDRGPANYGYTF

J gene: TRBJ1-5
D gene: -
V gene: TRBV10-3
clone size: -
CDR3 DNA: TGTGCCATTCAACAGGGAGGGGAGCAGCCCCAGCATTTT
CDR3 protein: CAIQQGGEQPQHF

J gene: TRBJ2-2
D gene: -
V gene: TRBV19
clone size: -
CDR3 DNA: TGTGCCAGTAGTATCCAGCGGGTACGCACCGGGGAGCTGTTTTTT
CDR3 protein: CASSIQRVRTGELFF

J gene: TRBJ1-1
D gene: -
V gene: TRBV18
clone size: -
CDR3 DNA: TGTGCCAGCTCACCGGGCCCAGCGAACACTGAAGCTTTCTTT
CDR3 protein: CASSPGPANTEAFF

J gene: TRBJ2-2
D gene: -
V gene: TRBV11-2
clone size: -
CDR3 DNA: TGTGCCAGCAGCTCCGGGACCGGGGAGCTGTTTTTT
CDR3 protein: CASSSGTGELFF